This T cell receptor (beta chain) was sequenced for a study of glioma-infiltrating T cells after dendritic cell vaccination. Looking at the study overall: Patients had newly diagnosed or recurrent glioblastoma and received dendritic cell vaccines. Monocyte-derived dendritic cells, cultured less than 9 days with IL-4 and GM-CSF, were pulsed with autologous tumor lysate.

Amplification used 60 V beta primers and 13 J beta primers. Only in-frame clones appear in the TCRdb table, and some are missing; sequencing was by immunoSEQ multiplex PCR. The sample lists about 82,000 clones; roughly 87% were seen once. J was trimmed by 7 bases and V by 5 bases; bases with no gene match: 8. CDR1 is SGHRS, CDR2 YFSETQ, per germline. The length of the CDR3 is 13 residues. As to time point: after dendritic cell vaccination, including at tumor progression/relapse. The origin of this receptor is a human donor with glioblastoma. This chain links TRBV5-1 with TRBJ2-5; 7 bases map to TRBD1. The source material was blood, sampled after dendritic cell vaccination. CDR3 in amino acids: CASRPATGTTQYF. The CDR3, as DNA: TGCGCCAGCAGACCCGCGACAGGGACGACCCAGTACTTC.